These 20 T cell receptor beta chains share one sample of origin, sequenced in a study of CD8 T cells in ankylosing spondylitis. TCRdb passed the 5' RACE reads through MiXCR, listing each CDR3 protein once. The repertoire holds 200,000 to 300,000 distinct CDR3 sequences, with about 24% as singletons. Sequenced input: blood, either unsorted or a sorted T cell fraction (not recorded which). These receptors all come from a male donor with ankylosing spondylitis or in good health (not recorded which).

Notes on this clonotype: This could be a read error, since a much larger clone is one nucleotide away. It is unclear where the CDR3 begins or ends on the DNA, so no DNA is shown, and the CDR3 is as TCRdb lists it. This chain connects TRBV29-1 to TRBJ2-6. The CDR3 spans 13 amino acids, including both terminal residues. The germline V gene encodes CDR1 SQVTM and CDR2 ANQGSEA. CDR3 sequence reads: CSVVGSGANVLSF.

This clonotype was counted at least ten times. The genes are TRBV7-2 and TRBJ1-3; D remains unclear. Trimming cost V 1 base and J 0 bases, with 10 bases left between them. The CDR3 loop spans 16 amino acids. Germline V CDR1 and CDR2: SGHTA, FQGNSA. In DNA, the CDR3 is TGTGCCAGCAGCTTAGAATCAGATTTCTCTGGAAACACCATATATTTT. As protein: CASSLESDFSGNTIYF.

This clonotype came up many times. The genes are TRBV20-1 and TRBJ2-1, with TRBD2 identical over 13 bases. The CDR3 has 14 amino acids. CDR1 is DFQATT, CDR2 SNEGSKA, per germline (reference sequence). Trimming removed 6 bases from V and 9 bases from J; junction bases left unmatched: 8. This CDR3 is CSATGTSGEGEQFF. In nucleotides, the CDR3 is TGCAGTGCCACCGGGACTAGCGGGGAGGGTGAGCAGTTCTTC.

The chain links TRBV19 to TRBJ2-5; D gene uncertain. The germline gives CDR1 LNHDA, CDR2 SQIVND (reference sequence). CDR3 length: 13 amino acids. The V and J ends lost 3 bases and 5 bases respectively, with 10 bases between them. CDR3 region: CASSIGLGETQYF. CDR3 DNA sequence: TGTGCCAGTAGTATTGGCCTTGGGGAGACCCAGTACTTC. Filled out from reference TRBV19 and TRBJ2-5, the complete variable domain reads DGGITQSPKYLFRKEGQNVTLSCEQNLNHDAMYWYRQDPGQGLRLIYYSQIVNDFQKGDIAEGYSVSREKKESFPLTVTSAQKNPTAFYLCASSIGLGETQYFGPGTRLLVL.

V gene TRBV19 combines with J gene TRBJ1-6; the D gene is possibly TRBD1 (5 bases). Per the germline V gene, CDR1 is LNHDA and CDR2 is SQIVND (reference sequence). V was clipped by 11 bases and J by 14 bases, with 22 bases between them. The CDR3 runs 13 residues. CDR3 in amino acids: CASTDGAQKALHF. CDR3 coding DNA: TGTGCCTCCACGGACGGGGCGCAGAAAGCCCTCCACTTT.

The table lists this clonotype with many counts. The chain is built from TRBV3-1 and TRBJ2-5; TRBD1 might be the D (6 bases). Per the germline V gene, CDR1 is LGHDT and CDR2 is YNNKEL (reference sequence). V was trimmed by 0 bases and J by 2 bases, leaving 13 bases between them. This CDR3 spans 16 amino acids. CDR3 sequence: CASSQDPTGQQETQYF. CDR3 DNA sequence: TGTGCCAGCAGCCAAGATCCAACAGGGCAGCAAGAGACCCAGTACTTC.

There are a few counts of this clonotype. The chain has TRBV12-3 or TRBV12-4 and TRBJ2-1; perhaps TRBD1 as D (6 bases). V lost 3 bases, J lost 6 bases, and 15 bases lay in between. CDR3 size: 15 residues. This chain's CDR3 is CASSLSRGYGNEQFF. The CDR3 DNA follows: TGTGCCAGCAGTTTGTCCAGGGGTTACGGCAATGAGCAGTTCTTC.

V is TRBV4-1 and J is TRBJ2-7; D not resolved. V lost 0 bases, J lost 1 base, and 7 bases lay in between. This CDR3 spans 14 amino acids. The germline CDR1 and CDR2 sequences are MGHRA and YSYEKL. CDR3 sequence: CASSQDWGSYEQYF. As DNA, the CDR3 is TGCGCCAGCAGCCAAGACTGGGGATCCTACGAGCAGTACTTC.

This chain links TRBV6-1 with TRBJ1-6, with D unresolved. There are 15 residues in the CDR3. Trimming stripped 6 bases from V and 10 bases from J, with 19 bases between. Per germline, CDR1 MNHNS and CDR2 SASEGT. The DNA of the CDR3 is TGTGCCAGCAGCCGTGGGCGGGGAAGGGAGTCACCCCTCCACTTT. Its translation is CASSRGRGRESPLHF.

This clonotype was seen a handful of times. CDR3 amino acids: CASSYDPNLSVDEQFF. The CDR3 DNA sequence: TGTGCCAGCAGTTACGATCCGAACCTGAGTGTCGATGAGCAGTTCTTC. The rearrangement links TRBV6-5 to TRBJ2-1; no clear D gene. Germline lookup yields CDR1 MNHEY and CDR2 SVGAGI. The ends were cut back, 2 bases at V and 8 bases at J, with 19 bases in the middle. The length of the CDR3 is 16 residues.

This clonotype was seen repeatedly, ten times or more. The chain couples TRBV28 to TRBJ2-6; tentatively, D is TRBD2 (5 bases). There are 14 residues in the CDR3. The germline gives CDR1 MDHEN, CDR2 SYDVKM. Trimming removed 7 bases from V and 3 bases from J, with 10 bases in between. The CDR3 nucleotides read TGTGCCAGCACTGACACTAGTGGGGCCAACGTCCTGACTTTC. It encodes CASTDTSGANVLTF. Full variable domain (missing parts from reference TRBV28 and TRBJ2-6): DVKVTQSSRYLVKRTGEKVFLECVQDMDHENMFWYRQDPGLGLRLIYFSYDVKMKEKGDIPEGYSVSREKKERFSLILESASTNQTSMYLCASTDTSGANVLTFGAGSRLTVL.

The rearrangement joins TRBV4-1 to TRBJ2-1; TRBD2 agrees at 12 bases. Germline assignment: CDR1 MGHRA and CDR2 YSYEKL. Trimming cost V 8 bases and J 4 bases; bases outside gene matches: 12. The CDR3 has 17 amino acids. Here the CDR3 DNA reads TGCGCCAGCGGCAAGGGTGGACTAGCGGGGCCTTACAATGAGCAGTTCTTC. This codes for CASGKGGLAGPYNEQFF.

The CDR3 region is CASRRQGGWAEQFF. The CDR3 DNA sequence: TGTGCCAGCAGGAGACAGGGAGGTTGGGCTGAGCAGTTCTTC. The genes are TRBV12-3 or TRBV12-4 and TRBJ2-1; D perhaps matches TRBD1 (7 bases). Trimming took off 6 bases at V and 9 bases at J, with 18 bases between the two ends. This CDR3 contains 14 residues.

The sample holds many counts of this clonotype. The gene calls are TRBV29-1 and TRBJ2-7; D might be TRBD1 or TRBD2, each matching 6 bases. This CDR3 region has 13 residues. From germline, CDR1 is SQVTM and CDR2 ANQGSEA. Trimming removed 4 bases at V and 3 bases at J, with 13 bases between. Here the CDR3 reads CSVGRGQGYEQYF. CDR3 bases: TGCAGCGTTGGACGGGGGCAGGGCTACGAGCAGTACTTC.

The genes are TRBV29-1 and TRBJ2-3; 8 bases map to TRBD1. Looked up from germline, CDR1 is SQVTM and CDR2 is ANQGSEA. This CDR3 contains 12 residues. The CDR3 DNA reads as TGCAGTTGGACAGGGAACACAGATACGCAGTATTTT. Translated: CSWTGNTDTQYF.

The chain carries TRBV5-6 and TRBJ2-1; 11 positions agree with TRBD2. The CDR3 runs 15 residues. V shed 0 bases and J 10 bases; nucleotides not matched to a gene: 6. CDR1 SGHDT and CDR2 YYEEEE come from the germline V gene. This CDR3 reads CASSLGSGGAREQFF. The CDR3 DNA reads as TGTGCCAGCAGCTTGGGTAGCGGGGGGGCCAGGGAGCAGTTCTTC.

This clonotype was detected a few times. This chain connects TRBV6-1 to TRBJ2-1; D uncertain. CDR3 length: 14 amino acids. The V end lost 7 bases, the J end lost 0 bases, and 10 bases lay between the germline ends. Per the germline V gene, CDR1 is MNHNS and CDR2 is SASEGT. The CDR3 is CASNAASSYNEQFF. DNA of the CDR3: TGTGCCAGCAATGCAGCAAGCTCCTACAATGAGCAGTTCTTC.

This clonotype was detected a few times. The V call is TRBV20-1, the J call TRBJ1-6; 8 bases fit TRBD1. CDR3 length: 16 residues. V shed 6 bases and J 0 bases; nucleotides not matched to a gene: 7. The V gene's germline CDR1 is DFQATT and CDR2 SNEGSKA (reference sequence). The CDR3 bases are TGCAGTGCCACGACAGGGGTTAGCTCCTATAATTCACCCCTCCACTTT. This codes for CSATTGVSSYNSPLHF.

The CDR3 loop reads CASRDINQPQHF. CDR3 nucleotide sequence: TGTGCCAGTCGGGACATTAATCAGCCCCAGCATTTT. The chain couples TRBV6-2 or TRBV6-3 to TRBJ1-5; D might be TRBD1 (6 bases). The CDR3 covers 12 residues. Germline lookup yields CDR1 MNHEY and CDR2 SVGEGT. V lost 9 bases to trimming and J lost 4 bases, with 10 bases between them.

This clonotype was found many times. V and J are TRBV4-1 and TRBJ2-1; 14 positions match TRBD2. The CDR3 totals 18 residues. From germline, CDR1 is MGHRA and CDR2 YSYEKL. V lost 0 bases and J lost 6; bases outside the gene matches: 7. The CDR3: CASSQDVGTSGGLNEQFF. CDR3 nucleotides: TGCGCCAGCAGCCAAGACGTTGGGACTAGCGGGGGTCTCAATGAGCAGTTCTTC.